Below are 17 T cell receptor beta chains sequenced from a single sample in a study of T cells in Graves' hyperthyroidism and ophthalmopathy. Amplification of TCR beta CDR3 regions used RNA as the template. An initial round of RT-PCR targeting the TCR CDR3 relied on the HTBI primer set. TCRdb re-derived calls from the multiplex PCR reads in MiXCR, one entry per CDR3 protein. The sample has approximately 620,000 distinct CDR3 sequences; about a sixth are singletons. The specimen was blood. All receptors derive from a woman aged 40 to 49 with Graves' ophthalmopathy.

This clonotype has more than one count but fewer than ten. The V call is TRBV5-1, the J call TRBJ2-3; 9 nucleotides align to TRBD2. The germline V gene encodes CDR1 SGHRS and CDR2 YFSETQ. The CDR3 has 16 residues. V shed 2 bases and J 0 bases; nucleotides not matched to a gene: 4. In DNA form, the CDR3 reads TGCGCCAGCAGCTTCAGCGGGGGGCGGAGCACAGATACGCAGTATTTT. Translation: CASSFSGGRSTDTQYF.

This clonotype has a handful of counts. The chain couples TRBV10-3 to TRBJ2-7; no firm D call. Trimming took off 2 bases at V and 0 bases at J, with 17 bases between the two ends. This CDR3 is built from 17 residues. Looked up from germline, CDR1 is ENHRY and CDR2 is SYGVKD. CDR3 sequence (DNA): TGTGCCATCAGTGAGACCATCCGGCGGAGTGCCTCCTACGAGCAGTACTTC. Protein sequence: CAISETIRRSASYEQYF.

CDR3 sequence reads: CASSSDRFDEQFF. The CDR3 DNA is TGTGCCAGCAGCTCGGACAGGTTCGATGAGCAGTTCTTC. The V gene is TRBV7-9, the J gene TRBJ2-1; TRBD1 agrees at 7 bases. CDR3 size: 13 residues. V lost 4 bases to trimming and J lost 8 bases; unmatched junction nucleotides: 5. Germline V gene lookup returns CDR1 SEHNR and CDR2 FQNEAQ (reference sequence).

With regard to this clonotype: It may be a read error: a sequence one base away is much more abundant. CDR3 nucleotide sequence: TGCAGTGCTAGTGCTGGCGCCGCAGATACGCAGTATTTT. This codes for CSASAGAADTQYF. The rearrangement uses TRBV20-1 and TRBJ2-3, with no clear D. CDR1 and CDR2 (germline): DFQATT, SNEGSKA (reference sequence). The CDR3 runs 13 residues. Trimming pared 3 bases from V and 4 bases from J, leaving 11 bases between.

There are a few counts of this clonotype. For the CDR3, the DNA is TGCGCCAGCATAACGGGAATAGGCTCTGGGGCCAACGTCCTGACTTTC. Translated: CASITGIGSGANVLTF. The genes are TRBV5-1 and TRBJ2-6; D may be TRBD2 (5 bases). V shed 6 bases and J shed 0 bases, with 13 bases lying between them. Germline V gene sequence: CDR1 SGHRS, CDR2 YFSETQ. The CDR3 extends over 16 amino acids.

The sample holds a few counts of this clonotype. The rearrangement links TRBV3-1 to TRBJ2-4, with 7 bases matching TRBD2. Trimming removed 2 bases from V and 15 bases from J; junction bases left unmatched: 13. The germline CDR1 and CDR2 sequences are LGHDT and YNNKEL (reference sequence). This CDR3 comprises 14 residues. CDR3 loop: CASSQRTSISSLYF. The CDR3 region has the DNA TGTGCCAGCAGCCAACGGACTAGTATTTCTAGTTTGTACTTC.

This clonotype has ten or more counts. The V gene is TRBV12-3 or TRBV12-4, the J gene TRBJ1-1; D is uncertain. Trimming took off 1 base at V and 7 bases at J, with 4 bases between the two ends. The CDR3 is made up of 11 amino acids. The CDR3 loop reads CASSLGHEAFF. DNA for the CDR3: TGTGCCAGCAGTTTAGGTCATGAAGCTTTCTTT.

The sample holds many counts of this clonotype. The genes are TRBV3-1 and TRBJ2-7; D remains ambiguous. V was trimmed by 4 bases and J by 2 bases, leaving 6 bases between them. This CDR3 is 12 amino acids long. CDR1 LGHDT and CDR2 YNNKEL come from the germline V gene (reference sequence). The CDR3 reads CASSLNTYEQYF. The CDR3 region has the DNA TGTGCCAGCAGCCTCAACACCTACGAGCAGTACTTC.

This clonotype was counted ten times or more. V and J are TRBV20-1 and TRBJ1-3, with D tentatively TRBD1 (5 bases). The germline gives CDR1 DFQATT, CDR2 SNEGSKA (reference sequence). CDR3 length: 16 amino acids. The V and J ends lost 0 bases and 0 bases respectively, with 12 bases between them. The CDR3 bases are TGCAGTGCTAGAGAGGGACCGGGACCCTCTGGAAACACCATATATTTT. This sequence encodes CSAREGPGPSGNTIYF.

In this sample, this clonotype turned up once. The chain is built from TRBV2 and TRBJ1-1; D not certain. V was cut by 4 bases and J by 10 bases, with 19 bases left in between. The CDR3 runs 14 residues. Germline V CDR1 and CDR2: SNHLY, FYNNEI. The CDR3 protein is CASSGQPMITGAFF. DNA of the CDR3: TGTGCCAGCAGTGGTCAACCGATGATCACCGGAGCTTTCTTT. Full variable domain (missing parts from reference TRBV2 and TRBJ1-1): EPEVTQTPSHQVTQMGQEVILRCVPISNHLYFYWYRQILGQKVEFLVSFYNNEISEKSEIFDDQFSVERPDGSNFTLKIRSTKLEDSAMYFCASSGQPMITGAFFGQGTRLTVV.

This clonotype was counted ten times or more. The V gene is TRBV11-2, the J gene TRBJ2-2; D possibly corresponds to TRBD1 (5 bases). This CDR3 has 16 residues. From germline, CDR1 is SGHAT and CDR2 FQNNGV. V shed 1 base and J shed 4 bases, with 13 bases lying between them. CDR3 nucleotide sequence: TGTGCCAGCAGCTTAGCACCACCCCAGGGCACCGGGGAGCTGTTTTTT. Protein sequence: CASSLAPPQGTGELFF.

This clonotype occurred many times. CDR3 loop: CASSLLAGGVDTQYF. CDR3 bases: TGTGCCAGCAGTCTTCTAGCGGGAGGGGTGGATACGCAGTATTTT. V usage is TRBV9 and J usage is TRBJ2-3; 12 positions agree with TRBD2. Germline-derived CDR1 and CDR2 are SGDLS and YYNGEE. J lost 6 bases, V lost 5 bases, and 7 bases had no gene match. There are 15 residues in the CDR3.

In its sample, this clonotype was seen many times. This chain uses TRBV7-6 with TRBJ2-1; D call uncertain. The CDR3 is 16 residues long. Trimming pared 3 bases from V and 7 bases from J, leaving 19 bases between. CDR1 and CDR2 (germline): SGHVS, FNYEAQ. The CDR3 DNA reads TGTGCCAGCAGCTTGAAGTTGAGGCCCTCGCAGAATGAGCAGTTCTTC. Its protein is CASSLKLRPSQNEQFF.

This clonotype was picked up many times. The V gene is TRBV12-3 or TRBV12-4, the J gene TRBJ2-7; unclear D gene. This CDR3 contains 13 residues. Trimming took 2 bases from V and 2 from J, leaving 7 bases between them. CDR3 DNA sequence: TGTGCCAGCAGTTTAAGGTACCCCTACGAGCAGTACTTC. This encodes CASSLRYPYEQYF.

This clonotype was picked up many times. V gene TRBV20-1 combines with J gene TRBJ2-1; 8 bases agree with TRBD2. This CDR3 is 14 amino acids long. The V segment lost 6 bases and the J segment 7 bases; nucleotides outside the gene matches: 11. CDR1 DFQATT and CDR2 SNEGSKA come from the germline V gene (reference sequence). The CDR3 here is CSAPFGLAINEQFF. The DNA of the CDR3 is TGCAGTGCACCTTTTGGACTAGCCATAAATGAGCAGTTCTTC.

Many counts were recorded for this clonotype. The rearrangement links TRBV5-1 to TRBJ2-1, with D perhaps TRBD1 (6 bases). Germline CDR1 SGHRS, CDR2 YFSETQ. The CDR3 consists of 16 residues. Trimming cost V 4 bases and J 8 bases, with 22 bases left between them. The CDR3 DNA reads as TGCGCCAGCAGCCCCGACCATACAGGGTTCAGGGATGAGCAGTTCTTC. Protein: CASSPDHTGFRDEQFF.

The chain has TRBV2 and TRBJ2-7; 9 nucleotides line up with TRBD1. This CDR3 is built from 14 residues. In germline, CDR1 is SNHLY, CDR2 FYNNEI. The V gene end was trimmed by 8 bases and the J gene end by 2 bases; junction bases not matched to a gene: 7. In DNA form, the CDR3 reads TGTGCCAGCCCACAGGGGGCCCCCCCCTACGAGCAGTACTTC. Encoded protein: CASPQGAPPYEQYF. Complete variable domain (other parts from reference TRBV2 and TRBJ2-7): EPEVTQTPSHQVTQMGQEVILRCVPISNHLYFYWYRQILGQKVEFLVSFYNNEISEKSEIFDDQFSVERPDGSNFTLKIRSTKLEDSAMYFCASPQGAPPYEQYFGPGTRLTVT.